Shown below are 9 T cell receptor beta chains from a single sample sequenced in a study of PD-1 blockade in mismatch repair-deficient tumors. The data were produced by immunoSEQ multiplex PCR, yet TCRdb's version contains in-frame clones alone and is incomplete. The sample includes approximately 50,000 clones, around 80% seen only once; the top ten take about 3.5%. The specimen comprised peripheral blood, sampled 4 weeks after starting pembrolizumab. The origin of the receptors is an adult with mismatch repair-deficient cancer.

The table lists this clone with a count of one. The CDR3 DNA follows: TGTGCCACCAGCAGAGAGCGGGGGGCGCTTGAAAAACTGTTTTTT. Amino acid sequence: CATSRERGALEKLFF. The chain employs TRBV15 and TRBJ1-4; TRBD1 is a possible D gene (6 bases). V dropped 0 bases and J dropped 7 bases, with 12 bases sitting between them. The germline gives CDR1 LNHNV, CDR2 YYDKDF (reference sequence). CDR3 size: 15 residues. The variable domain in full, completed from reference TRBV15 and TRBJ1-4, reads DAMVIQNPRYQVTQFGKPVTLSCSQTLNHNVMYWYQQKSSQAPKLLFHYYDKDFNNEADTPDNFQSRRPNTSFCFLDIRSPGLGDTAMYLCATSRERGALEKLFFGSGTQLSVL.

The chain employs TRBV23-1 and TRBJ1-2; TRBD1 aligns across 7 bases. TRBV23-1 is placed among ORFs of uncertain function. V gave up 8 bases and J gave up 4 bases; unmatched junction bases: 4. The CDR3 has 12 residues. CDR3 region: CASLGQTYGYTF. As DNA, the CDR3 is TGCGCCAGCTTGGGACAGACCTATGGCTACACCTTC.

The genes are TRBV30 and TRBJ2-1, with 7 bases that match TRBD2. The CDR3 runs to 13 residues. Trimming removed 6 bases from V and 5 bases from J; junction bases left unmatched: 7. Looked up from germline, CDR1 is GTSNPN and CDR2 is SVGIG (reference sequence). Here the CDR3 DNA reads TGTGCCTGTAGTACTAGCGTAAACAATGAGCAGTTCTTC. Translation: CACSTSVNNEQFF.

The rearrangement links TRBV5-1 to TRBJ1-1; perhaps TRBD1 as D (5 bases). This CDR3 has 13 amino acids. The V end was cut by 4 bases, the J end by 1 base, with 8 bases between. CDR1 is SGHRS and CDR2 is YFSETQ in the germline V gene. The CDR3 DNA reads TGCGCCAGCAGCCCCGGGGGGAACACTGAAGCTTTCTTT. Its protein is CASSPGGNTEAFF. Drawing the rest from reference TRBV5-1 and TRBJ1-1, the complete variable domain is KAGVTQTPRYLIKTRGQQVTLSCSPISGHRSVSWYQQTPGQGLQFLFEYFSETQRNKGNFPGRFSGRQFSNSRSEMNVSTLELGDSALYLCASSPGGNTEAFFGQGTRLTVV.

The J gene is TRBJ2-5, the V gene TRBV30; D gene uncertain. This CDR3 is built from 13 residues. The germline CDR1 and CDR2 sequences are GTSNPN and SVGIG (reference sequence). V lost 0 bases and J lost 7, with 12 bases in between. The CDR3 here is CAWSVQPGGTQYF. The CDR3 DNA sequence: TGTGCCTGGAGTGTACAACCGGGCGGGACCCAGTACTTC.

This sequence joins TRBV27 and TRBJ1-1; 8 bases are shared with TRBD1. This CDR3 region has 15 residues. V lost 6 bases, J lost 1 base, and 7 bases stayed unmatched. Germline lookup yields CDR1 MNHEY and CDR2 SMNVEV (reference sequence). CDR3 amino acids: CASSISGTGNTEAFF. Written as DNA, the CDR3 is TGTGCCAGCAGCATTTCCGGGACAGGGAACACTGAAGCTTTCTTT.

The chain has TRBV7-9 and TRBJ2-1; 11 bases fit TRBD2. The CDR3 is 15 residues long. The J segment lost 9 bases and the V segment lost 4 bases, leaving 8 bases of the junction unmatched. Germline CDR1 and CDR2: SEHNR and FQNEAQ (reference sequence). The CDR3 DNA follows: TGTGCCAGCAGCTACTCTAGCGGGAGGTCTGGTGAGCAGTTCTTC. Protein: CASSYSSGRSGEQFF.

This chain joins TRBV25-1 and TRBJ1-1; perhaps TRBD1 as D (5 bases). Germline V gives CDR1 MGHDK, CDR2 SYGVNS. V was cut by 6 bases and J by 3 bases, with 20 bases left in between. The CDR3 is made up of 16 amino acids. The CDR3 protein is CASRANGRGRDTEAFF. CDR3 DNA sequence: TGTGCCAGCAGGGCAAACGGCCGGGGGAGAGACACTGAAGCTTTCTTT.

The V and J genes are TRBV4-1 and TRBJ2-3, with unresolved D. The CDR3 spans 16 residues. From germline, CDR1 is MGHRA and CDR2 YSYEKL. V was pared by 4 bases and J by 1 base, with 15 bases between. The CDR3 reads CASSPRPGERTDTQYF. In nucleotides, the CDR3 is TGCGCCAGCAGCCCCCGCCCTGGCGAACGCACAGATACGCAGTATTTT.